This is a list of T cell receptor beta chains from one sample in a study of Ad26.COV2.S vaccination and SARS-CoV-2 variants. Profiling relied on immunoSEQ multiplex PCR, and the TCRdb table lists in-frame clones only, not all of them. The sample contains hundreds of thousands of clones, around 89% of which appear only once. Source: peripheral blood, taken in a trial of Ad26.COV2.S vaccine versus placebo. The source of these receptors is a person between 18 and 59 years old who received the Ad26.COV2.S COVID-19 vaccine or a placebo. Each CDR3 is given with its conserved first and last residue. A D gene is named only where the DNA matches it firmly. Clone size, where shown, is once, few, many, or a class for clones that have expanded.

clone_size j_call d_call v_call cdr3_nt cdr3_aa
NA TRBJ1-6 TRBD1 TRBV28 TGTGCCAGCAGTCTCGGACAGGGGATTTCACCCCTCCACTTT CASSLGQGISPLHF
once TRBJ1-1 TRBD1 TRBV6-1 TGTGCCAGCAGTGAGCATGACAGGGGGATTTTTGGAGCTTTCTTT CASSEHDRGIFGAFF
NA TRBJ2-7 NA TRBV27 TGTGCCAGCAGTTTAGTTTCGAGTCTCACCTACGAGCAGTACTTC CASSLVSSLTYEQYF
NA TRBJ1-5 TRBD1 TRBV15 TGTGCCACCAGCAGATTCCAGGGGGCGCCGGGGCAGCCCCAGCATTTT CATSRFQGAPGQPQHF
NA TRBJ2-7 TRBD2 TRBV27 TGTGCCAGCAGTAAAAACGGGAGGGCCTACGAGCAGTACTTC CASSKNGRAYEQYF
NA TRBJ2-7 TRBD1 TRBV20-1 TGCAGTGCTAGTCGACAGGGGTTAGTCTACGAGCAGTACTTC CSASRQGLVYEQYF
NA TRBJ2-3 NA TRBV27 TGTGCCAGCAGTTCCCCCCCTATCCTTAGCACAGATACGCAGTATTTT CASSSPPILSTDTQYF
NA TRBJ1-2 NA TRBV20-1 TGCAGTGCCGCCCGGACAGCTGGCTACACCTTC CSAARTAGYTF
NA TRBJ2-2 TRBD1 TRBV5-1 TGCGCCAGCAGCTTGGAGACAGGGATGAACACCGGGGAGCTGTTTTTT CASSLETGMNTGELFF
few TRBJ2-5 TRBD2 TRBV29-1 TGCAGCGCCGGACTAGTGGGTGAGACCCAGTACTTC CSAGLVGETQYF
NA TRBJ1-2 NA TRBV5-1 TGCGCCAGCAGCTTGGGTGTCGGGACACGATATGGCTACACCTTC CASSLGVGTRYGYTF
once TRBJ1-6 NA TRBV21-1 TGTGCCAGCAGCAACAGGGCCAGGTATAATTCACCCCTCCACTTT CASSNRARYNSPLHF
NA TRBJ2-2 NA TRBV28 TGTGCCAGCAGTTTATATCGATATGGGTGGGGGCAGGGCACCGGGGAGCTGTTTTTT CASSLYRYGWGQGTGELFF
NA TRBJ1-4 NA TRBV6-5 TGTGCCAGCAAGAACAGGGATGAAAAACTGTTTTTT CASKNRDEKLFF
NA TRBJ2-7 NA TRBV5-8 TGTGCCAGCAGCTTGGGAGGTCGGTACGAGCAGTACTTC CASSLGGRYEQYF
NA TRBJ2-7 NA TRBV4-2 TGTGCCAGCGCTCATACGGCATCCACCTCCTACGAGCAGTACTTC CASAHTASTSYEQYF
NA TRBJ1-4 TRBD1 TRBV5-4 TGTGCCAGCAGCTCCGGACAGGGGTCTAATGAAAAACTGTTTTTT CASSSGQGSNEKLFF
NA TRBJ1-2 NA TRBV18 TGTGCCAGCTCACCGACAGTGACTAACTATGGCTACACCTTC CASSPTVTNYGYTF
NA TRBJ2-1 NA TRBV3-1/TRBV3-2 TGTGCCAGCAGCCAAGGGCGAACCAACAATGAGCAGTTCTTC CASSQGRTNNEQFF
few TRBJ1-1 NA TRBV4-2 TGTGCCAGCAGCCAAGAGGGCCCGGCGAACACTGAAGCTTTCTTT CASSQEGPANTEAFF
NA TRBJ1-1 NA TRBV19 TGTGCCAGTACCCTTGGGGTGAACACTGAAGCTTTCTTT CASTLGVNTEAFF
NA TRBJ2-7 NA TRBV29-1 TGCAGCGTGAGGGTCCCCAACTCCTACGAGCAGTACTTC CSVRVPNSYEQYF
NA TRBJ1-1 NA TRBV11-2 TGTGCCAGCAGCTTAAATTCCATAAACACTGAAGCTTTCTTT CASSLNSINTEAFF
NA TRBJ1-4 NA TRBV2 TGTGCCAGCTCTCGGCCAACTAATGAAAAACTGTTTTTT CASSRPTNEKLFF
NA TRBJ2-7 NA TRBV13 TGTGCCAGCAGCTCCCTCTCCTACGAGCAGTACTTC CASSSLSYEQYF
NA TRBJ2-2 NA TRBV6-5 TGTGCCAGCAGTTACGGTGGGACCACCGGGGAGCTGTTTTTT CASSYGGTTGELFF
NA TRBJ2-1 NA TRBV6-5 TGTGCCACCCTCCTAGGGCCAAGCTCCTACAATGAGCAGTTCTTC CATLLGPSSYNEQFF
NA TRBJ1-2 NA TRBV3-1/TRBV3-2 TGTGCCAGCAGCCAAGCCGGGGTGGGCTACACCTTC CASSQAGVGYTF
once TRBJ1-6 NA TRBV19 TGTGCCAGTAGGGACTTCGCGCTCAATTCACCCCTCCACTTT CASRDFALNSPLHF
NA TRBJ1-2 NA TRBV9 TGTGCCAGCAGCGTAGGGCCGGGGCAGGGCAAGGCCTACACCTTC CASSVGPGQGKAYTF
NA TRBJ2-2 TRBD2 TRBV7-8 TGTGCCAGCAGCCGATTCATGGCGGGAGGGCCGGACTGGCAAGCCACCGGGGAGCTGTTTTTT CASSRFMAGGPDWQATGELFF
NA TRBJ2-1 NA TRBV13 TGTGCCAGCAGCCCTCAAGGGGGCTCCTACAATGAGCAGTTCTTC CASSPQGGSYNEQFF
NA TRBJ1-3 NA TRBV7-2 TGTGCCAGCAGCTTTGGGCCTTTTGGATCTGGAAACACCATATATTTT CASSFGPFGSGNTIYF
NA TRBJ1-5 NA TRBV7-2 TGTGCCAGCAGCCTGGGTCTGGCTGACAATCAGCCCCAGCATTTT CASSLGLADNQPQHF
NA TRBJ1-1 NA TRBV9 TGTGCCAGCAGCGTAGAGCCCCTCATGAACACTGAAGCTTTCTTT CASSVEPLMNTEAFF
NA TRBJ1-4 NA TRBV5-1 TGCGCCAGCAGCTGGGGGGCAGGGGAGGATGAAAAACTGTTTTTT CASSWGAGEDEKLFF
NA TRBJ1-1 NA TRBV5-1 TGCGCCAGCAGCTTGGTGGGGGCCGGAACTGAAGCTTTCTTT CASSLVGAGTEAFF
NA TRBJ2-7 TRBD2 TRBV29-1 TGCAGCGTGATGGAGGCGGGAGGAACCCACTCCTACGAGCAGTACTTC CSVMEAGGTHSYEQYF
NA TRBJ2-2 TRBD1 TRBV6-2/TRBV6-3 TGTGCCAGCAGTTACTCGATAGGACAGGGTGCGGACACCGGGGAGCTGTTTTTT CASSYSIGQGADTGELFF
NA TRBJ2-3 NA TRBV6-5 TGTGCCAGCAGTTACGAAGGCAGACCCACAGATACGCAGTATTTT CASSYEGRPTDTQYF
NA TRBJ2-1 NA TRBV6-4 TGTGCCAGCAGCCCGTCGACAGACAATGAGCAGTTCTTC CASSPSTDNEQFF
NA TRBJ2-4 NA TRBV2 TGTGCCAGCAGTGAAGCGGGGGTGGACATTCAGTACTTC CASSEAGVDIQYF
NA TRBJ1-1 NA TRBV30 TGTGCCTGGACGACCGTGAACACTGAAGCTTTCTTT CAWTTVNTEAFF
NA TRBJ2-2 NA TRBV5-1 TGCGCCAGCAGCAACCACAGGGTGGGAACCGGGGAGCTGTTTTTT CASSNHRVGTGELFF
NA TRBJ2-2 TRBD2 TRBV3-1/TRBV3-2 TGTGCCAGCAGCCAGGGACTAGCGGGGAACACCGGGGAGCTGTTTTTT CASSQGLAGNTGELFF